The following is a T cell receptor (beta chain) sequence with its context. The antigen is unknown. The data were taken from a study of cytomegalovirus exposure and HLA in healthy donors. Primers included in the PCR were 60 Vbeta and 13 Jbeta primers. Clones were read by immunoSEQ multiplex PCR, and TCRdb kept only the in-frame ones, dropping some. The sample comprises about 160,000 clones, around 80% of which are singletons, and 1.5% to 2.5% rests with the top ten. Whole-study findings and limits: Certain sequence variants were highly shared and formed a cluster, and this cluster was likely a sequencing artifact. An analysis that came later showed most CMV-associated TCR beta chains appearing HLA-restricted.

V trimming: 5 bases; J trimming: 4 bases; junction bases outside the gene matches: 6. This CDR3 is 15 amino acids long. Per the germline V gene, CDR1 is SGHNT and CDR2 is YYREEE (reference sequence). The sequenced material came from PBMCs. The TCR was taken from a man in his late teens or twenties in good health and CMV-seronegative. This sequence joins TRBV5-4 and TRBJ2-5; 12 bases agree with TRBD2. CDR3 DNA sequence: TGTGCCAGCAGTTTCACTAGCGGGAGGCGAGAGACCCAGTACTTC. This codes for CASSFTSGRRETQYF.